This TCR beta chain was obtained from a study of T cells in women clearing cervical HPV infection. All participants had a single incident cervical HPV16 infection, and prevalent HPV16 infections were excluded. Profiling relied on immunoSEQ multiplex PCR, and the TCRdb table lists in-frame clones only, not all of them. The listing records 30,000 to 45,000 clones. The V end was cut by 4 bases, the J end by 5 bases, with 23 bases between. The CDR3 spans 16 residues. Germline V gene lookup returns CDR1 GTSNPN and CDR2 SVGIG (reference sequence). Comments on this clone: Sequencing ends 3 residues short of the CDR3 end; the germline J gene provides the rest.

This chain links TRBV30 with TRBJ1-2, with D perhaps matching TRBD1 (5 bases). This TCR was recovered from a woman aged 18 to 69 with a cervical HPV16 infection that either progressed to CIN3+ or cleared (not recorded which). Sequenced: blood buffy coat. The CDR3 sequence: CAWNGAESKGRYGYTF. CDR3 DNA (partial): TGTGCCTGGAATGGGGCGGAATCTAAGGGGAGGTATGGC.